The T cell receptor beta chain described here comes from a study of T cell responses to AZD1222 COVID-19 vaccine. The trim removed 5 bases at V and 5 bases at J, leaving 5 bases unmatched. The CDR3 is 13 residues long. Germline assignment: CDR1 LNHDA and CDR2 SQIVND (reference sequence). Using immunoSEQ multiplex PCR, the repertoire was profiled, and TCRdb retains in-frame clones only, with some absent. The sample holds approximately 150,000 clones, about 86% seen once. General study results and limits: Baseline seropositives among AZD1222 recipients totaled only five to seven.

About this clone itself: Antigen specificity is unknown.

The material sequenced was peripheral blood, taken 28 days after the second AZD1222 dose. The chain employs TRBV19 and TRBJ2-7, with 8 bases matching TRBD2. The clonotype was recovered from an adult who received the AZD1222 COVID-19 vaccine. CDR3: CASSPLGGDEQYF. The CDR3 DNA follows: TGTGCCAGTAGTCCCCTCGGGGGGGACGAGCAGTACTTC.